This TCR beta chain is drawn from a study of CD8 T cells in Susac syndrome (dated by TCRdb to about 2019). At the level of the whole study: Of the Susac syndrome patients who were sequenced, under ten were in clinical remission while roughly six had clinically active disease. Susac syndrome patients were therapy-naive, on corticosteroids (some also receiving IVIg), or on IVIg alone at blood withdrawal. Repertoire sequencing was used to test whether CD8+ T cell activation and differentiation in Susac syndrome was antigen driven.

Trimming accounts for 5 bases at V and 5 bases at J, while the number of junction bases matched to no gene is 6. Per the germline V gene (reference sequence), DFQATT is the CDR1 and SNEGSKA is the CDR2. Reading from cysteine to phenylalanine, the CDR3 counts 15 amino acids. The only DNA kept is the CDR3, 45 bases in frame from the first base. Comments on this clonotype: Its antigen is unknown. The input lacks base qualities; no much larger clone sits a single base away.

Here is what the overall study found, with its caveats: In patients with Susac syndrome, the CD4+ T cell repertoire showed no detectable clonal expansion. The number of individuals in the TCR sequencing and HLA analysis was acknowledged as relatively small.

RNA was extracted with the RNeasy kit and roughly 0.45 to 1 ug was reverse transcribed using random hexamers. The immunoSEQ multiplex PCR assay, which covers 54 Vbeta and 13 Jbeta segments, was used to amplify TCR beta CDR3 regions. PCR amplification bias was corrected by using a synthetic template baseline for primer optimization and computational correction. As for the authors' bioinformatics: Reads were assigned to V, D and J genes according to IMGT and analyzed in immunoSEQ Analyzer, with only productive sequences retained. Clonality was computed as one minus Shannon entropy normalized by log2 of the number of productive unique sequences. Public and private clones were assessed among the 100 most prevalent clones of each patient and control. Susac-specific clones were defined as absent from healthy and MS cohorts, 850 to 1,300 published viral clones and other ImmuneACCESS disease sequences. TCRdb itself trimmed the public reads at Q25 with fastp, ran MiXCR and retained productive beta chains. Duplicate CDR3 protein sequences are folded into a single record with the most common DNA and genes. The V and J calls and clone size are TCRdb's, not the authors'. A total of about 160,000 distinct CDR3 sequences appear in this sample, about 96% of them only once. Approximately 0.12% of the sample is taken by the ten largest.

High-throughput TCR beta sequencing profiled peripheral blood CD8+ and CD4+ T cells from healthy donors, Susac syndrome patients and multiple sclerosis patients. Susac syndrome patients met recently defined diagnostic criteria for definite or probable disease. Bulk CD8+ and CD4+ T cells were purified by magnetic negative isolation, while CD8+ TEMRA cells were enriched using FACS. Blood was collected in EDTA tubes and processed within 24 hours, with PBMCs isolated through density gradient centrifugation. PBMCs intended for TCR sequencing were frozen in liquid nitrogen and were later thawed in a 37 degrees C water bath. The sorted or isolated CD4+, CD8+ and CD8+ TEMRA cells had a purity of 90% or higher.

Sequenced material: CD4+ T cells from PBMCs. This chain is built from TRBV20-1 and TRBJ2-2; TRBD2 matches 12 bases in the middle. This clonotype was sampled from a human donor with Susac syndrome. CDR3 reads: CSAFLAGGLTGELFF. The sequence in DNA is TGCAGTGCTTTTCTAGCGGGGGGGCTTACCGGGGAGCTGTTTTTT.